This TCR beta chain was sequenced during a study of a mutant IDH1 vaccine in newly diagnosed glioma. As for the study in general: The vaccination schedule gave patients eight doses in weeks 1, 3, 5, 7, 11, 15, 19 and 23. Vaccination was launched 4-6 weeks after radiotherapy alone, or with temozolomide cycles. Study-level findings and limits: The occurrence of vaccine-induced immune responses was seen in 90% to 95% of patients.

On this clone: Its antigen is unidentified.

This CDR3 is built from 14 residues. Looked up from germline, CDR1 is SGHDT and CDR2 is YYEEEE. Trimming stripped 4 bases from V and 2 bases from J, with 12 bases between. The sample's time point: week 11, during vaccination. It was 300 ug of mutant IDH1 20-mer peptide that made up each vaccine dose, given with topical imiquimod. Each tumor in the donors was a new WHO grade 3 or 4 astrocytoma, IDH1-mutant and ATRX-lost. The assay was immunoSEQ multiplex PCR, and TCRdb's table has in-frame clones only and misses some. The sample has about 66,000 clones, 70% to 85% seen once. This specimen was PBMCs, taken from a glioma patient whose treatment included an IDH1 peptide vaccine. The rearrangement links TRBV5-6 to TRBJ1-1; tentatively, D is TRBD1 (5 bases). This TCR derives from a man between 25 and 39 years old with glioma. DNA of the CDR3: TGTGCCAGCAGCGTACGGACACCTAACACTGAAGCTTTCTTT. Its protein product is CASSVRTPNTEAFF.